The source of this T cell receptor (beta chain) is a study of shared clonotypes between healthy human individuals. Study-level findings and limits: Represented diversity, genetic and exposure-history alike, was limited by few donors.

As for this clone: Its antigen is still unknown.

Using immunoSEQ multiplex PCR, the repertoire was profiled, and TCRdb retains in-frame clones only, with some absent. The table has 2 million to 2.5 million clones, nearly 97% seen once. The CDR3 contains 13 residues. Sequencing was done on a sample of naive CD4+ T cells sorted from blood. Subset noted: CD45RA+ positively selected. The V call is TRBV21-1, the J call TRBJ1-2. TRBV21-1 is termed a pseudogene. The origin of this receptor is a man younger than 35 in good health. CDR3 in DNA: TGTGCCATCACATTGGGGACGACCTATGGCTACACCTTC. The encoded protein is CAITLGTTYGYTF.